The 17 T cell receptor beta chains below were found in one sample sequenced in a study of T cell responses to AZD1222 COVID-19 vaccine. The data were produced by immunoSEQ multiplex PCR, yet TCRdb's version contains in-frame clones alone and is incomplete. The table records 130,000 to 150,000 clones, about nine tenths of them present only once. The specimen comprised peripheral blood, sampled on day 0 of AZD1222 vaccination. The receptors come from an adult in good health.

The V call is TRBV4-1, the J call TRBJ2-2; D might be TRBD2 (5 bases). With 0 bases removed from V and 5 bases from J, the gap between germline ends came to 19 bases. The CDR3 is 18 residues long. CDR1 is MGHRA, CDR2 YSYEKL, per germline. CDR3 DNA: TGCGCCAGCAGCCAAGATAACATCCAGGCGAGGGAGACCGGGGAGCTGTTTTTT. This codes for CASSQDNIQARETGELFF.

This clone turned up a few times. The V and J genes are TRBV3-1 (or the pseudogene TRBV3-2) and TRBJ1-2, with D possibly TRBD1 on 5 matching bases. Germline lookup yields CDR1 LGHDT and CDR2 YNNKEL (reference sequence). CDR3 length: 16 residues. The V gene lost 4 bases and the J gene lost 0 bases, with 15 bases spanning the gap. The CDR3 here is CASSPRGRDPNYGYTF. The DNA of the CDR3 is TGTGCCAGCAGCCCCCGCGGCAGGGACCCTAACTATGGCTACACCTTC.

The CDR3 here is CASSYRDSQFKNTEAFF. CDR3 in DNA: TGTGCCAGCAGCTACAGGGACTCGCAATTCAAGAACACTGAAGCTTTCTTT. This chain uses TRBV7-9 with TRBJ1-1; weak D call: TRBD1 (6 bases). Germline V CDR1 and CDR2: SEHNR, FQNEAQ (reference sequence). V was cut by 4 bases and J by 1 base, with 19 bases left in between. The CDR3 extends over 17 amino acids.

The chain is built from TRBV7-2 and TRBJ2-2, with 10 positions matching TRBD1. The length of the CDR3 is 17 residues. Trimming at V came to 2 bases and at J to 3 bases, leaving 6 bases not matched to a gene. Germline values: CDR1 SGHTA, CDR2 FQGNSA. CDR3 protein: CASSLSPGQGDTGELFF. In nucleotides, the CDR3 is TGTGCCAGCAGCTTAAGCCCAGGACAGGGGGACACCGGGGAGCTGTTTTTT.

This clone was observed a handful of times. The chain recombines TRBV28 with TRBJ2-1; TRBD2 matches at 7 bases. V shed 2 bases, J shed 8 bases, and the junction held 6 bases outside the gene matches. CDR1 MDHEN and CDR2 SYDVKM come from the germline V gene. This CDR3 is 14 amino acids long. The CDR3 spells CASSLGRAGYEQFF. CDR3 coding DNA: TGTGCCAGCAGTTTAGGGAGGGCGGGTTATGAGCAGTTCTTC.

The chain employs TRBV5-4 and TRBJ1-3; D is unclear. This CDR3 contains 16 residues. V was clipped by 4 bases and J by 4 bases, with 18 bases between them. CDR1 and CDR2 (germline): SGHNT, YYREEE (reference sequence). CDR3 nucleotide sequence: TGTGCCAGCAGCCGCGGGCCGAGGAGCCCAGGAAACACCATATATTTT. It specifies CASSRGPRSPGNTIYF.

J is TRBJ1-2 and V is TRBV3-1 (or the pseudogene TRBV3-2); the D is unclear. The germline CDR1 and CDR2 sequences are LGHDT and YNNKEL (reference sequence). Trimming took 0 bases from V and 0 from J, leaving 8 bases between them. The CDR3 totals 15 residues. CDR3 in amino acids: CASSQDPTTNYGYTF. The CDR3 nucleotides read TGTGCCAGCAGCCAAGATCCTACAACTAACTATGGCTACACCTTC.

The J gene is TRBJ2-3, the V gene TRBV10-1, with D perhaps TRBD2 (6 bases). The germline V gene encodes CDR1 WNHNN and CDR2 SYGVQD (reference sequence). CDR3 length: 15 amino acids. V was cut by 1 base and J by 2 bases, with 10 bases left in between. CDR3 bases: TGCGCCAGCAGTGAGTTGGCGGGATCCACAGATACGCAGTATTTT. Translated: CASSELAGSTDTQYF.

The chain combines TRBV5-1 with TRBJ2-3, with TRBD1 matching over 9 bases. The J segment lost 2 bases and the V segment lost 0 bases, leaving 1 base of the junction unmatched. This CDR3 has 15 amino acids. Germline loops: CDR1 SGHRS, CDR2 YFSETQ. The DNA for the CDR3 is TGCGCCAGCAGCTTGGGGACAGGGGACACAGATACGCAGTATTTT. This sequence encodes CASSLGTGDTDTQYF. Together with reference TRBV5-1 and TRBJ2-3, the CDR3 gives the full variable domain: KAGVTQTPRYLIKTRGQQVTLSCSPISGHRSVSWYQQTPGQGLQFLFEYFSETQRNKGNFPGRFSGRQFSNSRSEMNVSTLELGDSALYLCASSLGTGDTDTQYFGPGTRLTVL.

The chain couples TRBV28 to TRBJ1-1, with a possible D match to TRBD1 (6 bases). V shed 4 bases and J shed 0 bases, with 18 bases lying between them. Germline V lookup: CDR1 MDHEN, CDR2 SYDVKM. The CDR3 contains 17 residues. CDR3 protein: CASSSIRGGTMNTEAFF. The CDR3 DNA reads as TGTGCCAGCAGTTCCATAAGGGGGGGGACGATGAACACTGAAGCTTTCTTT.

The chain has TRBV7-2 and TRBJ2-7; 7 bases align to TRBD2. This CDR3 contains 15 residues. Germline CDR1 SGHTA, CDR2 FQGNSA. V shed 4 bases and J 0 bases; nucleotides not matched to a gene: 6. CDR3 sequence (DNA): TGTGCCAGCAGCTCCTGGGGGGGGAGCTCCTACGAGCAGTACTTC. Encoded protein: CASSSWGGSSYEQYF.

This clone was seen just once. CDR3 in amino acids: CARPQETQYF. As DNA, the CDR3 is TGCGCCAGACCCCAAGAGACCCAGTACTTC. The chain employs TRBV10-1 and TRBJ2-5, with unresolved D. The ends were cut back, 9 bases at V and 1 base at J, with 3 bases in the middle. This CDR3 is 10 amino acids long. Germline V gene lookup returns CDR1 WNHNN and CDR2 SYGVQD (reference sequence).

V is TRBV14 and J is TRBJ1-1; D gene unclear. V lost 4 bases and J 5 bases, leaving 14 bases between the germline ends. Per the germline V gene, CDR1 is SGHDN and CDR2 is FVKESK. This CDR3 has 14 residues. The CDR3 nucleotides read TGTGCCAGCAGCCCCACCCTCTATAGGACTGAAGCTTTCTTT. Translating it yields CASSPTLYRTEAFF.

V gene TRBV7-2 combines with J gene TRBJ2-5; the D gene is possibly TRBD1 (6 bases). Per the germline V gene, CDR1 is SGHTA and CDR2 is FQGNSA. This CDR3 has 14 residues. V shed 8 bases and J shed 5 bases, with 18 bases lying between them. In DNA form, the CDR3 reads TGTGCCAGCGAAGCCAGGGGTTTTGGGGAGACCCAGTACTTC. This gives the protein CASEARGFGETQYF. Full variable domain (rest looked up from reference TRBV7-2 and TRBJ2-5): GAGVSQSPSNKVTEKGKDVELRCDPISGHTALYWYRQSLGQGLEFLIYFQGNSAPDKSGLPSDRFSAERTGGSVSTLTIQRTQQEDSAVYLCASEARGFGETQYFGPGTRLLVL.

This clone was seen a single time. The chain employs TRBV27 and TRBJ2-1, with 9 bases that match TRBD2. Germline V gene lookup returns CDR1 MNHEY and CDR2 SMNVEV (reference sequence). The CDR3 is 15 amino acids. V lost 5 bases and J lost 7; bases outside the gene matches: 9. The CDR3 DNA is TGTGCCAGCAGTCTCGATCTAGCGGGGCTTAATGAGCAGTTCTTC. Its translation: CASSLDLAGLNEQFF.

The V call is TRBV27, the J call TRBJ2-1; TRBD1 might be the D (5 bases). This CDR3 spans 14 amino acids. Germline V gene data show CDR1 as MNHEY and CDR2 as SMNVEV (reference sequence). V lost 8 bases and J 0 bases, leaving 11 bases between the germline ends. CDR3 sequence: CASATGISYNEQFF. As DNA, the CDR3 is TGTGCCAGCGCCACAGGTATCTCCTACAATGAGCAGTTCTTC.

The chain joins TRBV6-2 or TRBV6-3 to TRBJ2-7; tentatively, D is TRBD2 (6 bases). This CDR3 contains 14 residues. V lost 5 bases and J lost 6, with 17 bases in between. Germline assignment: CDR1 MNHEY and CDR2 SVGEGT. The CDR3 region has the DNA TGTGCCAGCAGTGCGGACTATGCAGGCGGCGAGCAGTACTTC. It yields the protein CASSADYAGGEQYF.